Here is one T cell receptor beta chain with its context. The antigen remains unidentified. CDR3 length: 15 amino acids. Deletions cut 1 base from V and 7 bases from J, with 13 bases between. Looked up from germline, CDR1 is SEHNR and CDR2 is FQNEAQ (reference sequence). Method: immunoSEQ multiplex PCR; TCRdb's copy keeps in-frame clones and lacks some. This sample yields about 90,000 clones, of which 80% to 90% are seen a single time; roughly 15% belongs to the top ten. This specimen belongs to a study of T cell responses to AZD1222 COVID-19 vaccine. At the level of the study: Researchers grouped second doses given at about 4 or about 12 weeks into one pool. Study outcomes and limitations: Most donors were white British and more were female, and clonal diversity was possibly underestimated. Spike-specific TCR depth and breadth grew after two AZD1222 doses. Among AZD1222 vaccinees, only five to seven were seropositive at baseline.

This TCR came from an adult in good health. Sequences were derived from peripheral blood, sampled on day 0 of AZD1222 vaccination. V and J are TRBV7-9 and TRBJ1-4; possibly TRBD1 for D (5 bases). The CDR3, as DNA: TGTGCCAGCAGCTTAGACGGGCAGGGTGGTGAAAAACTGTTTTTT. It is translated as CASSLDGQGGEKLFF.